This TCR beta chain emerged from a study of cytomegalovirus exposure and HLA in healthy donors. Study summary: Earlier, fewer than 140 million unique TCR beta sequences were recovered from roughly 180 million T cells by an analysis. Findings of the study overall: As a later analysis revealed, most CMV-associated TCR beta chains appeared HLA-restricted.

Researchers ran the PCR with 60 Vbeta and 13 Jbeta primers. Clones were sequenced by immunoSEQ multiplex PCR, and TCRdb holds only the in-frame ones, with some missing. The sample holds about 120,000 clones; 67% are singletons and the top ten take roughly 8.3%. This clone was found a few times. What it recognizes is unknown. Trimming stripped 1 base from V and 4 bases from J, with 7 bases between. This CDR3 is 13 amino acids long. Germline CDR1 is SEHNR and CDR2 is FQNEAQ (reference sequence). The sequencing sample was made of PBMCs. This chain connects TRBV7-9 to TRBJ1-2; D ambiguous. The receptor was derived from a man between 18 and 35 years old in good health and CMV-seropositive. CDR3 nucleotide sequence: TGTGCCAGCAGCTTAGGTCATAGCTATGGCTACACCTTC. Translation: CASSLGHSYGYTF.